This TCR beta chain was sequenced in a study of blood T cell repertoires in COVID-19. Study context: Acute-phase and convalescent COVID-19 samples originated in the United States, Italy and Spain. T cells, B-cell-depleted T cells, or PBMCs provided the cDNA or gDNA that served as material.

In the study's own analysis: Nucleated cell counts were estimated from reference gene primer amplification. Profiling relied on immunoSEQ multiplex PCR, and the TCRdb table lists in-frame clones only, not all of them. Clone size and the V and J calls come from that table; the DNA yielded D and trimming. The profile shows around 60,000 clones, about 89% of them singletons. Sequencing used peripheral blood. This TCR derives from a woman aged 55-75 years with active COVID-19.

The DNA of the CDR3 is TGTGCCAGCACCCCTCGGGACAGCAAAATTCCCCCCTCCTACAATGAGCAGTTCTTC. Its translation is CASTPRDSKIPPSYNEQFF. V gene TRBV21-1 combines with J gene TRBJ2-1; the table names TRBD1, a call not compared with the DNA. TRBV21-1 represents a pseudogene. The CDR3 is 19 residues long.